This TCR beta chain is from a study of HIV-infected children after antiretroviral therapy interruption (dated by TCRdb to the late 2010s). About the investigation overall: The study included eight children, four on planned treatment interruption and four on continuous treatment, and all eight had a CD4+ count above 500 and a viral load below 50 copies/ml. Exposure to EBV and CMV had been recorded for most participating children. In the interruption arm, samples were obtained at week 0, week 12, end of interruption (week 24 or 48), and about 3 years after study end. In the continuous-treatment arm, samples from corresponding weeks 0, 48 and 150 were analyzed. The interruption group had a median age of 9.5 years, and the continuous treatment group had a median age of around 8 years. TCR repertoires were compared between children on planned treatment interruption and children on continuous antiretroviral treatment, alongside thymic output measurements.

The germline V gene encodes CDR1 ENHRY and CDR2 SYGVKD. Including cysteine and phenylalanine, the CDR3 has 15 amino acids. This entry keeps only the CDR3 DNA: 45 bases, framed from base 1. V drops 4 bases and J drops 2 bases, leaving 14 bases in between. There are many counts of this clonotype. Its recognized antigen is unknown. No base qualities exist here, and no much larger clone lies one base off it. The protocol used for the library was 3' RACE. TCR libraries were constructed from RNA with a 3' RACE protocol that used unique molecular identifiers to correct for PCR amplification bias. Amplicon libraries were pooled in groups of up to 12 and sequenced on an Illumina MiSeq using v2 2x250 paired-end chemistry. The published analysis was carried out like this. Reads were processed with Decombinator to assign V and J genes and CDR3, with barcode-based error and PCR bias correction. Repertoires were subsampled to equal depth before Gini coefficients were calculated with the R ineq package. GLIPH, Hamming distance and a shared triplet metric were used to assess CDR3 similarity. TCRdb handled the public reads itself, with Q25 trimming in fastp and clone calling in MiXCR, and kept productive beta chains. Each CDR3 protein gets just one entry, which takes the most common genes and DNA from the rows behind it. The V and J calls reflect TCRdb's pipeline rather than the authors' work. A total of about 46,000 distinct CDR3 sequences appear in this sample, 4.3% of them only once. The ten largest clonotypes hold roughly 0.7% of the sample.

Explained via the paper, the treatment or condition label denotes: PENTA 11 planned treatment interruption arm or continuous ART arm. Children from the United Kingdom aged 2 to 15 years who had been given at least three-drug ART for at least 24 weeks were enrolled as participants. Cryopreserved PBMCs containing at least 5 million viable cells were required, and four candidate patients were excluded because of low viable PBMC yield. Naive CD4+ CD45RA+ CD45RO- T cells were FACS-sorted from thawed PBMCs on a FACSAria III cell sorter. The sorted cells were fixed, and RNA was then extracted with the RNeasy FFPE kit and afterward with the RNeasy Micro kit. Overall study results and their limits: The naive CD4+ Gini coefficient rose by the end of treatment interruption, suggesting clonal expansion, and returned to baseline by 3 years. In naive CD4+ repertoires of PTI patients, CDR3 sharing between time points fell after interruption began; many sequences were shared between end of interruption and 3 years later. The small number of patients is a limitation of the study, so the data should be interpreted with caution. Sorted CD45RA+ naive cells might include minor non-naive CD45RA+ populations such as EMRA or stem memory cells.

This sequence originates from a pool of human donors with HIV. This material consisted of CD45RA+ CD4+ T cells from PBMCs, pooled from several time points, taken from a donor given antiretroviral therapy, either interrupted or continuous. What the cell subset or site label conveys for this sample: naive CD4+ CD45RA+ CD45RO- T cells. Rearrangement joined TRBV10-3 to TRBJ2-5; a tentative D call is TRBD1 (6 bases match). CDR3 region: CAISAGQGRQETQYF. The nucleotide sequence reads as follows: TGTGCCATCAGTGCTGGTCAGGGGCGGCAAGAGACCCAGTACTTC.